One and the same sample provided the 26 T cell receptor beta chains below, sequenced in a study of shared clonotypes between healthy human individuals. Cells designated naive CD8 were CD45RO-negative and were positively selected for CCR7, with terminally differentiated effector memory CD45RA+ cells excluded. The method was immunoSEQ multiplex PCR; TCRdb's version includes in-frame clones alone and lacks a portion of them. The table lists just over 2,000,000 clones, approximately 94% of them singletons. Source material: naive CD8+ T cells sorted from blood. The receptors originated from a man between 18 and 35 years old in good health.

V and J are TRBV5-4 and TRBJ2-7; unclear D gene. V dropped 3 bases and J dropped 0 bases, with 7 bases sitting between them. Germline values: CDR1 SGHNT, CDR2 YYREEE (reference sequence). The CDR3 loop spans 13 amino acids. The CDR3 DNA sequence: TGTGCCAGCAGCTGGGGATTCTCCTACGAGCAGTACTTC. It yields the protein CASSWGFSYEQYF.

CDR3 sequence reads: CASSFQGQAEKLFF. The CDR3 DNA is TGTGCCAGCAGTTTCCAGGGACAGGCTGAAAAACTGTTTTTT. This chain links TRBV28 with TRBJ1-4, with 8 bases lining up with TRBD1. V shed 3 bases and J 7 bases; nucleotides not matched to a gene: 4. The CDR3 totals 14 residues. Germline CDR1 MDHEN, CDR2 SYDVKM.

The CDR3 is CASSSWGSLLRLGGYTF. CDR3 DNA sequence: TGTGCCAGCAGCTCCTGGGGGTCCCTGCTCCGGTTGGGGGGCTACACCTTC. The rearrangement uses TRBV21-1 and TRBJ1-2. TRBV21-1 is tagged as a pseudogene. The length of the CDR3 is 17 residues.

This clone was found once. The V and J genes are TRBV5-6 and TRBJ2-3; the match to TRBD2 covers 8 bases. Germline trimming cut 5 bases from V and 2 bases from J; bases unmatched to any gene: 7. Per germline, CDR1 SGHDT and CDR2 YYEEEE. This CDR3 region has 15 residues. The CDR3 DNA reads TGTGCCAGCAGTTCCGGGACTAGATCCACAGATACGCAGTATTTT. Translated: CASSSGTRSTDTQYF. Based on the CDR3 plus reference TRBV5-6 and TRBJ2-3, the full variable domain is DAGVTQSPTHLIKTRGQQVTLRCSPKSGHDTVSWYQQALGQGPQFIFQYYEEEERQRGNFPDRFSGHQFPNYSSELNVNALLLGDSALYLCASSSGTRSTDTQYFGPGTRLTVL.

This sequence joins TRBV7-8 and TRBJ2-2, with D possibly matching TRBD2 (6 bases). CDR1 and CDR2 from the germline V gene are SGHVS and FQNEAQ. This CDR3 spans 15 amino acids. Trimming took 6 bases from V and 4 from J, leaving 15 bases between them. CDR3 amino acids: CASRSYGSGTGELFF. The CDR3 DNA reads as TGTGCCAGCAGATCCTACGGGAGCGGCACCGGGGAGCTGTTTTTT. Supplemented by reference TRBV7-8 and TRBJ2-2, the full variable domain reads GAGVSQSPRYKVAKRGQDVALRCDPISGHVSLFWYQQALGQGPEFLTYFQNEAQLDKSGLPSDRFFAERPEGSVSTLKIQRTQQEDSAVYLCASRSYGSGTGELFFGEGSRLTVL.

With regard to this clone: Within the sample, other DNA sequences also encode this same CDR3. The chain has TRBV7-9 and TRBJ2-7; no definite D call. The CDR3 totals 12 residues. V dropped 5 bases and J dropped 5 bases, with 10 bases sitting between them. Germline CDR1 and CDR2: SEHNR and FQNEAQ (reference sequence). CDR3 residues: CASSLEGDEQYF. The CDR3 DNA is TGTGCCAGCAGCCTAGAAGGCGACGAGCAGTACTTC.

The V and J genes are TRBV4-1 and TRBJ2-7; D possibly corresponds to TRBD1 (5 bases). Germline loops: CDR1 MGHRA, CDR2 YSYEKL. The CDR3 is made up of 14 amino acids. V was trimmed by 2 bases and J by 0 bases, leaving 8 bases between them. CDR3 region: CASSQPGHSYEQYF. In nucleotides, the CDR3 is TGCGCCAGCAGCCAACCAGGGCACTCCTACGAGCAGTACTTC.

The chain employs TRBV5-1 and TRBJ2-7, with TRBD1 matching 8 bases. Germline CDR1 is SGHRS and CDR2 is YFSETQ. This CDR3 is 15 amino acids long. V was pared by 4 bases and J by 5 bases, with 11 bases of the junction left unmatched. The CDR3 nucleotides are TGCGCCAGCAGCCACTCGACAGGGGCGTTTGACGAGCAGTACTTC. Translation: CASSHSTGAFDEQYF.

The rearrangement links TRBV14 to TRBJ2-5; D uncertain. Trimming removed 3 bases at V and 2 bases at J, with 10 bases between. The germline V gene encodes CDR1 SGHDN and CDR2 FVKESK. The CDR3 covers 14 residues. The CDR3 DNA follows: TGTGCCAGCAGCCACCCCAGCAGGCAAGAGACCCAGTACTTC. It specifies CASSHPSRQETQYF.

The chain has TRBV2 and TRBJ2-7; D is perhaps TRBD2 (7 bases). V lost 3 bases, J lost 5 bases, and 17 bases lay in between. CDR1 SNHLY and CDR2 FYNNEI come from the germline V gene. There are 15 residues in the CDR3. The CDR3 DNA sequence: TGTGCCAGCAGTGATGTGGGGGGGGCCCAAAACGAGCAGTACTTC. Amino acids: CASSDVGGAQNEQYF.

The rearrangement joins TRBV11-2 to TRBJ2-7, with a tentative D call TRBD2 (6 bases). Germline CDR1 and CDR2: SGHAT and FQNNGV. The CDR3 sequence is 15 residues long. V was clipped by 0 bases and J by 7 bases, with 16 bases between them. The CDR3 loop reads CASSLDPGELWEQYF. The CDR3 DNA reads TGTGCCAGCAGCTTAGATCCGGGAGAGTTGTGGGAGCAGTACTTC.

The CDR3 DNA follows: TGTGCCAGCAGTGACCAGGCGGGAGCTGATGATACGCAGTATTTT. Protein sequence: CASSDQAGADDTQYF. This chain connects TRBV25-1 to TRBJ2-3, with 7 positions matching TRBD2. This CDR3 spans 15 amino acids. Unmatched junction bases numbered 9, after V lost 3 bases and J lost 6 bases. The germline V gene encodes CDR1 MGHDK and CDR2 SYGVNS. Filled out from reference TRBV25-1 and TRBJ2-3, the complete variable domain reads EADIYQTPRYLVIGTGKKITLECSQTMGHDKMYWYQQDPGMELHLIHYSYGVNSTEKGDLSSESTVSRIRTEHFPLTLESARPSHTSQYLCASSDQAGADDTQYFGPGTRLTVL.

About this clone: This sample also contains other DNA sequences that code for the same CDR3. The chain is built from TRBV9 and TRBJ2-7; 11 nucleotides agree with TRBD2. V shed 0 bases, J shed 4 bases, and the junction held 3 bases outside the gene matches. The germline CDR1 and CDR2 sequences are SGDLS and YYNGEE. CDR3 length equals 15 residues. The CDR3, as DNA: TGTGCCAGCAGCGTAGCGGGGACTAGCGGTTACGAGCAGTACTTC. This sequence encodes CASSVAGTSGYEQYF.

This clone is a singleton in its sample. The rearrangement joins TRBV14 to TRBJ2-3, with a tentative D call TRBD1 (5 bases). The CDR3 is 15 residues long. V was cut by 1 base and J by 0 bases, with 8 bases left in between. The germline V gene has CDR1 SGHDN and CDR2 FVKESK. The CDR3: CASSQGGLSTDTQYF. The CDR3 coding sequence is TGTGCCAGCAGCCAAGGGGGCCTTAGCACAGATACGCAGTATTTT.

V is TRBV6-5 and J is TRBJ2-7; D could derive from TRBD1 or TRBD2 (5 bases each). The CDR3 loop spans 16 amino acids. The V and J ends lost 0 bases and 0 bases respectively, with 12 bases between them. Germline lookup yields CDR1 MNHEY and CDR2 SVGAGI. The CDR3 sequence: CASSYSIAGSSYEQYF. The CDR3 DNA follows: TGTGCCAGCAGTTACTCGATCGCAGGGAGCTCCTACGAGCAGTACTTC.

This clone was detected once. J is TRBJ2-1 and V is TRBV4-1; D uncertain. CDR1 MGHRA and CDR2 YSYEKL come from the germline V gene. Trimming took off 0 bases at V and 10 bases at J, with 7 bases between the two ends. The CDR3 runs 12 residues. CDR3 sequence reads: CASSQDLSEQFF. The CDR3 DNA sequence: TGCGCCAGCAGCCAAGATCTAAGCGAGCAGTTCTTC.

The chain carries TRBV28 and TRBJ1-3; unclear D gene. V lost 0 bases and J 2 bases, leaving 11 bases between the germline ends. Germline values: CDR1 MDHEN, CDR2 SYDVKM. The CDR3 loop spans 16 amino acids. The CDR3 sequence is CASSLWTSGAGNTIYF. CDR3 nucleotide sequence: TGTGCCAGCAGTTTATGGACCTCTGGTGCTGGAAACACCATATATTTT.

This chain connects TRBV4-1 to TRBJ2-7, with 9 bases aligning to TRBD2. Germline V lookup: CDR1 MGHRA, CDR2 YSYEKL. The CDR3 contains 18 residues. V shed 0 bases, J shed 3 bases, and the junction held 12 bases outside the gene matches. The CDR3 DNA is TGCGCCAGCAGCCAAGAGACCCCAATGACTAGCGGTCTCTACGAGCAGTACTTC. Translating gives CASSQETPMTSGLYEQYF.

In the case of this clone: Other DNA sequences in this specimen translate into the identical CDR3. The rearrangement joins TRBV27 to TRBJ2-5, with 9 bases fitting TRBD1. Germline CDR1 is MNHEY and CDR2 is SMNVEV (reference sequence). Germline trimming cut 4 bases from V and 3 bases from J; bases unmatched to any gene: 3. This CDR3 region has 14 residues. CDR3 loop: CASSSRTGEETQYF. The CDR3 DNA follows: TGTGCCAGCAGTTCCCGGACAGGGGAAGAGACCCAGTACTTC.

The chain combines TRBV5-6 with TRBJ2-1; D call uncertain. CDR1 is SGHDT and CDR2 is YYEEEE in the germline V gene. V lost 2 bases to trimming and J lost 8 bases, with 11 bases between them. The CDR3 contains 13 residues. The CDR3 coding sequence is TGTGCCAGCAGCTTATGGGCGTCCGATGAGCAGTTCTTC. Its protein is CASSLWASDEQFF.

The chain is built from TRBV5-4 and TRBJ2-3; no clear D. The CDR3 covers 14 residues. Looked up from germline, CDR1 is SGHNT and CDR2 is YYREEE (reference sequence). Deletions cut 4 bases from V and 3 bases from J, with 12 bases between. CDR3 in amino acids: CASSLLGGTDTQYF. The DNA for the CDR3 is TGTGCCAGCAGCCTTCTGGGCGGAACAGATACGCAGTATTTT.

The chain joins TRBV6-1 to TRBJ2-3, with D unclear. The length of the CDR3 is 13 residues. V was trimmed by 1 base and J by 5 bases, leaving 7 bases between them. Looked up from germline, CDR1 is MNHNS and CDR2 is SASEGT. CDR3 region: CASSEGLVDTQYF. The CDR3 nucleotides are TGTGCCAGCAGTGAAGGGCTGGTAGATACGCAGTATTTT.

The J gene is TRBJ1-4, the V gene TRBV7-9; 8 bases map to TRBD1. J gave up 8 bases and V 8 bases, and 7 bases lay outside the gene matches. The CDR3 runs to 13 residues. The V gene's germline CDR1 is SEHNR and CDR2 FQNEAQ (reference sequence). The chain's CDR3 is CASSQGAGEKLFF. CDR3 bases: TGTGCCAGCTCCCAGGGGGCGGGGGAAAAACTGTTTTTT.

This chain uses TRBV7-3 with TRBJ2-3; D ambiguous. The CDR3 runs 13 residues. The germline V and J ends were trimmed by 4 bases and 0 bases, with 5 bases remaining between them. Germline values: CDR1 SGHTA, CDR2 FQGTGA. Written as DNA, the CDR3 is TGTGCCAGCAGCTCGGCTAGCACAGATACGCAGTATTTT. The encoded protein is CASSSASTDTQYF.

This clone turned up a few times. The chain recombines TRBV28 with TRBJ1-2; 7 bases are shared with TRBD1. The CDR3 length is 15 residues. Germline V gene data show CDR1 as MDHEN and CDR2 as SYDVKM. The V and J ends lost 2 bases and 5 bases, in that order; junction bases with no gene match: 8. The CDR3 bases are TGTGCCAGCAGTTTACAAACAGGGGCTTTGTATGGCTACACCTTC. Translation gives CASSLQTGALYGYTF.

The chain links TRBV4-1 to TRBJ1-4, with TRBD1 matching over 12 bases. The ends lost 4 bases at V and 3 bases at J; junction bases unmatched: 6. The length of the CDR3 is 17 residues. Per the germline V gene, CDR1 is MGHRA and CDR2 is YSYEKL. The DNA of the CDR3 is TGCGCCAGCAGCCCTCCGGGACAGGGGGCGGCTAATGAAAAACTGTTTTTT. Protein sequence: CASSPPGQGAANEKLFF.